This T cell receptor (beta chain) is from a study of blood T cell repertoires in COVID-19 (dated by TCRdb to the early 2020s). In the study overall: Samples covering the acute and convalescent phases of COVID-19 were provided by collaborators in the United States, Italy and Spain. The prospective study material was composed of cDNA or gDNA derived from T cells, B-cell-depleted T cells, or PBMCs. Deeply sampled blood TCRbeta repertoires from subjects exposed to, actively infected with, or recovered from COVID-19 were included in the dataset. A freely available public database, intended as a resource for researchers studying the immune response to SARS-CoV-2, is where the repertoires were released. Samples came from the ongoing ImmuneRACE study (first 160 participants) plus 1,254 subjects from 6 global collaborators. Sample metadata almost always included a de-identified subject ID, COVID-19 status, age in years and sex. Where available, HLA class I and class II types were obtained from metadata supplied by the sample provider rather than from assay-based typing. What the study reported, not specific to this receptor: The amount of clinical and demographic metadata varied by source and participant and was provided uncurated.

Its CDR3 holds 13 amino acids, cysteine through phenylalanine. The kept DNA is CDR3 alone, 39 bases in frame from the first base. V is cut back by 3 bases and J by 8 bases, with 2 bases in the junction unmatched. CDR1 and CDR2, per the germline V gene (reference sequence), are SEHNR and FQNEAQ. TCRbeta CDR3 regions were amplified from genomic DNA using the immunoSEQ Assay, a bias-controlled multiplex PCR. In the paper's pipeline: Within the assay, amplification of reference gene primers was used to estimate how many nucleated cells each sample contained. To quantify the absolute abundance of each unique TCRbeta CDR3 rearrangement, sequence reads were collapsed and filtered. For each sample, productive Simpson clonality was calculated by taking the square root of Simpson's diversity index across productive rearrangements. This immuneACCESS table, as held by TCRdb, lists in-frame sequences with V and J called but not all clones. Of the missing ones, under half trace to an unresolved V gene in checked studies; the others have no known cause. The V and J calls and the clone size are those of that table, but D and trimming were determined from the DNA. The table for this sample lists about 180,000 clones; around 85% of them were counted only once. Of the sample, around 21% falls within the top ten clones.

Each collaborating institution followed its own protocols to collect whole blood in K2EDTA tubes. For TCRbeta analysis, collaborators shipped samples as frozen whole blood, isolated PBMCs, or DNA extracted from either of those sample types. With respect to this clone: What antigen it recognizes has not been identified. Per-base quality was not reported, and no clone a single base away is much larger than it.

This chain is built from TRBV7-9 and TRBJ1-4, with TRBD1 matching 8 junction bases. This clonotype was obtained from a man in his 70s with active or convalescent COVID-19. The sample consisted of peripheral blood. CDR3 protein: CASSLWTGEKLFF. The nucleotide sequence reads as follows: TGTGCCAGCAGCTTGTGGACAGGGGAAAAACTGTTTTTT.